This TCR beta chain was recovered during a study of blood T cell repertoires in COVID-19. In assigning cohorts, the study relied on participant-reported clinical history. Profiling relied on immunoSEQ multiplex PCR, and the TCRdb table lists in-frame clones only, not all of them. The sample shows hundreds of thousands of clones, approximately 84% of them seen only once. From germline, CDR1 is MGHRA and CDR2 YSYEKL. J was trimmed by 2 bases and V by 4 bases; bases with no gene match: 17. CDR3 size: 18 residues. Sequencing was done on a sample of PBMCs or T cells enriched from blood (not recorded which). The chain links TRBV4-1 to TRBJ2-7; 7 bases are a match to TRBD1. This sequence originates from a woman aged 25 to 39 who had recovered from COVID-19. The DNA for the CDR3 is TGCGCCAGCAGCCCCCGAGCGACCAGGACAGGCGACACCTACGAGCAGTACTTC. The encoded protein is CASSPRATRTGDTYEQYF.